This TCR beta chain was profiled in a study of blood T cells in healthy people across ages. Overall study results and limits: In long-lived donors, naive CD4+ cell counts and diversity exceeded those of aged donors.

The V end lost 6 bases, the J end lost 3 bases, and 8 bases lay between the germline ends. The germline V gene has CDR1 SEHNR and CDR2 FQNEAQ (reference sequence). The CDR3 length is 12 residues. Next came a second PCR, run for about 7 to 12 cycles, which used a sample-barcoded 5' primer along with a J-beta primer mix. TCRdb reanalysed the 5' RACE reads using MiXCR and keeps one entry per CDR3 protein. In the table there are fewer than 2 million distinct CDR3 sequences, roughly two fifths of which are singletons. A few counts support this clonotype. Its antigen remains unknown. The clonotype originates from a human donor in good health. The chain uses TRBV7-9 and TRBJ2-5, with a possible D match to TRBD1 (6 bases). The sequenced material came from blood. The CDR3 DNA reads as TGTGCCAGCAGGAGGGGGAAAGAGACCCAGTACTTC. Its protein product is CASRRGKETQYF.